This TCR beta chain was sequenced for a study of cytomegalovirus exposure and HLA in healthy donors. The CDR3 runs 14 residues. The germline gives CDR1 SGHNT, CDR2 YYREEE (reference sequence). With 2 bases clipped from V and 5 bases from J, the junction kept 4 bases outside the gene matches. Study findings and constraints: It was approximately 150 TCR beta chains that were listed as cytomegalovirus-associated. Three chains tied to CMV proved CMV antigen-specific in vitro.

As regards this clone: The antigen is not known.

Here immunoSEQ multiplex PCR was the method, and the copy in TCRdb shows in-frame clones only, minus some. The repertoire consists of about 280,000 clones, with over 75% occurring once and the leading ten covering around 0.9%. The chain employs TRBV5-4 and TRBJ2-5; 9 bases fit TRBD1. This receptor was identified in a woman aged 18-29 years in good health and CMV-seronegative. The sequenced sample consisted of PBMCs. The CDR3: CASSLQGADETQYF. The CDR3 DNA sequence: TGTGCCAGCAGCTTACAGGGGGCCGATGAGACCCAGTACTTC.